Each of the 26 T cell receptor beta chains below was sequenced from the same sample in a study of cytomegalovirus exposure and HLA in healthy donors. In the PCR, 60 Vbeta and 13 Jbeta primers were used. Sequencing was performed with immunoSEQ multiplex PCR; in TCRdb, only in-frame clones are kept and a portion is missing. The sample lists fewer than 150,000 clones, around 70% occurring once. Material: PBMCs. The source is a woman aged 45-60 years in good health and CMV-seropositive.

This sequence joins TRBV9 and TRBJ1-3; 7 bases align to TRBD1. The CDR3 is 16 residues long. CDR1 is SGDLS, CDR2 YYNGEE, per germline. The J segment lost 0 bases and the V segment lost 4 bases, leaving 7 bases of the junction unmatched. DNA of the CDR3: TGTGCCAGCAGCTCGGGACAGATAAGCTCTGGAAACACCATATATTTT. This codes for CASSSGQISSGNTIYF.

The rearrangement uses TRBV7-3 and TRBJ2-2, with D possibly matching TRBD2 (6 bases). From germline, CDR1 is SGHTA and CDR2 FQGTGA. CDR3 size: 15 residues. Between the trimmed V and J ends, which lost 2 bases and 2 bases, there was a span of 9 bases. As DNA, the CDR3 is TGTGCCAGCAGCTTAGGAGGGACTAACACCGGGGAGCTGTTTTTT. It encodes CASSLGGTNTGELFF.

This chain connects TRBV19 to TRBJ2-7, with 10 bases lining up with TRBD1. This CDR3 spans 17 amino acids. Germline V gene data show CDR1 as LNHDA and CDR2 as SQIVND (reference sequence). V lost 4 bases, J lost 2 bases, and 11 bases stayed unmatched. The CDR3 spells CASSTRAGTGVAYEQYF. CDR3 bases: TGTGCCAGTAGTACCCGTGCCGGGACAGGGGTTGCCTACGAGCAGTACTTC.

The chain employs TRBV6-1 and TRBJ2-7, with 7 bases identical to TRBD2. CDR3 length equals 12 residues. The germline V gene has CDR1 MNHNS and CDR2 SASEGT. V lost 11 bases and J lost 7; bases outside the gene matches: 11. CDR3: CAANSRAGEQYF. CDR3 nucleotides: TGTGCCGCTAACTCAAGAGCGGGGGAGCAGTACTTC.

This clone has a handful of counts. J is TRBJ2-2 and V is TRBV2; 8 nucleotides align to TRBD2. The germline gives CDR1 SNHLY, CDR2 FYNNEI. The junction had 14 bases not matched to a gene; V was cut back by 5 bases and J by 6 bases. The CDR3 has 17 amino acids. The CDR3 reads CASSPRTGTSLSGELFF. The CDR3 DNA follows: TGTGCCAGCAGTCCCCGTACGGGGACTAGTCTCTCCGGGGAGCTGTTTTTT.

This chain links TRBV29-1 with TRBJ1-5, with 9 nucleotides matching TRBD1. The germline V gene encodes CDR1 SQVTM and CDR2 ANQGSEA. The J segment lost 4 bases and the V segment lost 1 base, leaving 5 bases of the junction unmatched. The CDR3 covers 15 residues. This CDR3 reads CSVEVATGGNQPQHF. The CDR3, as DNA: TGCAGCGTTGAAGTAGCGACAGGGGGGAATCAGCCCCAGCATTTT.

The gene calls are TRBV30 and TRBJ2-3; 7 bases are a match to TRBD1. The germline CDR1 and CDR2 sequences are GTSNPN and SVGIG (reference sequence). The CDR3 is 17 amino acids. Trimming removed 1 base from V and 2 bases from J; junction bases left unmatched: 12. CDR3 sequence reads: CAWSGGQLSANTDTQYF. The CDR3, as DNA: TGTGCCTGGAGTGGGGGACAGCTCTCTGCTAACACAGATACGCAGTATTTT.

This sequence joins TRBV5-6 and TRBJ1-2; D is possibly TRBD1 (6 bases). CDR1 SGHDT and CDR2 YYEEEE come from the germline V gene. Between the trimmed V and J ends, which lost 2 bases and 5 bases, there was a span of 16 bases. The CDR3 length is 15 residues. The CDR3 DNA reads TGTGCCAGCAGCTTACAGGGTGGAGAGTTTTATGGCTACACCTTC. Translated, it gives CASSLQGGEFYGYTF.

The chain uses TRBV30 and TRBJ1-1; D remains unclear. Germline assignment: CDR1 GTSNPN and CDR2 SVGIG (reference sequence). This CDR3 comprises 14 residues. Trimming stripped 2 bases from V and 5 bases from J, with 15 bases between. CDR3 sequence reads: CAWSLAGGRTEAFF. The CDR3 DNA sequence: TGTGCCTGGAGTTTGGCAGGCGGGAGGACTGAAGCTTTCTTT.

The chain combines TRBV10-3 with TRBJ1-6, with 8 nucleotides matching TRBD1. Germline CDR1 ENHRY, CDR2 SYGVKD. The CDR3 sequence is 14 residues long. V dropped 4 bases and J dropped 10; count of bases not matched to a gene: 6. The CDR3 reads CAISVGDRSSPLHF. The CDR3 DNA is TGTGCCATCAGTGTGGGGGACAGGAGCTCACCCCTCCACTTT.

The genes are TRBV11-2 and TRBJ2-1; a possible D gene is TRBD2 (6 bases). CDR1 is SGHAT and CDR2 is FQNNGV in the germline V gene. Trimming removed 6 bases from V and 6 bases from J, with 18 bases in between. This CDR3 has 15 residues. In DNA, the CDR3 is TGTGCCAGCAGGCCGTTCCCGGGAGAGTTCAATGAGCAGTTCTTC. Amino acid sequence: CASRPFPGEFNEQFF.

The chain joins TRBV28 to TRBJ1-5, with 7 bases aligning to TRBD1. The V segment lost 1 base and the J segment 4 bases; nucleotides outside the gene matches: 10. The CDR3 has 17 amino acids. Germline V gene data show CDR1 as MDHEN and CDR2 as SYDVKM. As DNA, the CDR3 is TGTGCCAGCAGTTTATCTGGGACAGCCAGGAGAAATCAGCCCCAGCATTTT. Protein product: CASSLSGTARRNQPQHF.

The V call is TRBV5-3, the J call TRBJ2-7, with TRBD2 identical over 8 bases. TRBV5-3 is placed among ORFs of uncertain function. CDR3 size: 15 residues. Trimming cost V 5 bases and J 5 bases; bases outside gene matches: 12. CDR3 DNA sequence: TGTGCCAGAAGAAGTGAGCGGGAGAATCTCCACGAGCAGTACTTC. Amino acid sequence: CARRSERENLHEQYF.

The rearrangement links TRBV28 to TRBJ1-2, with 8 nucleotides matching TRBD1. Trimming removed 5 bases from V and 3 bases from J; junction bases left unmatched: 5. The CDR3 has 14 residues. The germline gives CDR1 MDHEN, CDR2 SYDVKM. The CDR3 nucleotides are TGTGCCAGCAGTCCCGCGGACAGGGACTATGGCTACACCTTC. It is translated as CASSPADRDYGYTF.

This clone was observed a handful of times. The chain employs TRBV19 and TRBJ2-7; perhaps TRBD1 as D (6 bases). V lost 5 bases and J 4 bases, leaving 27 bases between the germline ends. The CDR3 extends over 18 amino acids. The germline CDR1 and CDR2 sequences are LNHDA and SQIVND (reference sequence). The CDR3 sequence: CASSSQPSRTVRVYEQYF. The CDR3 DNA is TGTGCCAGTAGTTCTCAACCTTCTCGGACAGTACGCGTTTACGAGCAGTACTTC.

Only one count was recorded for this clone. The chain couples TRBV29-1 to TRBJ2-1; D perhaps matches TRBD2 (5 bases). Looked up from germline, CDR1 is SQVTM and CDR2 is ANQGSEA. Trimming stripped 6 bases from V and 13 bases from J, with 13 bases between. There are 10 residues in the CDR3. CDR3 loop: CSVKRETQFF. The CDR3 region has the DNA TGCAGCGTCAAAAGGGAGACCCAGTTCTTC.

This chain links TRBV6-5 with TRBJ1-2; TRBD1 aligns across 8 bases. The CDR3 consists of 16 residues. Unmatched junction bases numbered 6, after V lost 1 base and J lost 2 bases. Germline CDR1 MNHEY, CDR2 SVGAGI. The CDR3 is CASSYWQGAANYGYTF. In nucleotides, the CDR3 is TGTGCCAGCAGTTACTGGCAGGGGGCGGCAAACTATGGCTACACCTTC.

The rearrangement links TRBV28 to TRBJ2-1; 12 bases are a match to TRBD2. CDR1 and CDR2 from the germline V gene are MDHEN and SYDVKM. Trimming cost V 4 bases and J 2 bases; bases outside gene matches: 18. This CDR3 comprises 21 residues. DNA of the CDR3: TGTGCCAGCAGTTCGCTGACTAGCGGGAGACGACGGGACAGCCCCTACAATGAGCAGTTCTTC. This encodes CASSSLTSGRRRDSPYNEQFF.

The V and J genes are TRBV5-4 and TRBJ1-1; D not resolved. The CDR3 is made up of 14 amino acids. The germline V gene encodes CDR1 SGHNT and CDR2 YYREEE (reference sequence). Trimming took off 2 bases at V and 1 base at J, with 9 bases between the two ends. As DNA, the CDR3 is TGTGCCAGCAGCTTAAGTGCAGGGAACACTGAAGCTTTCTTT. The encoded protein is CASSLSAGNTEAFF.

In this sample, this clone turned up a few times. The chain couples TRBV7-6 to TRBJ2-7, with 12 bases aligning to TRBD1. Germline V lookup: CDR1 SGHVS, CDR2 FNYEAQ. Trimming removed 5 bases from V and 0 bases from J; junction bases left unmatched: 5. This CDR3 has 16 residues. DNA of the CDR3: TGTGCCAGCAGCGCAACGGGACAGGGGGCCTCCTACGAGCAGTACTTC. Protein: CASSATGQGASYEQYF.

V and J are TRBV7-9 and TRBJ2-3; 8 bases agree with TRBD2. The V gene end was trimmed by 2 bases and the J gene end by 0 bases; junction bases not matched to a gene: 7. The CDR3 runs to 17 residues. The germline CDR1 and CDR2 sequences are SEHNR and FQNEAQ (reference sequence). The CDR3 loop reads CASSLSLAAPSTDTQYF. DNA for the CDR3: TGTGCCAGCAGCTTATCACTAGCGGCCCCTAGCACAGATACGCAGTATTTT.

The chain combines TRBV2 with TRBJ2-7; 10 nucleotides agree with TRBD1. CDR3 length: 12 residues. V lost 9 bases and J lost 12; bases outside the gene matches: 11. The germline CDR1 and CDR2 sequences are SNHLY and FYNNEI. CDR3 loop: CARSDRGDKLYF. The CDR3, as DNA: TGTGCCAGGTCGGACAGGGGGGACAAATTGTACTTC.

The chain employs TRBV19 and TRBJ1-3; weak D call: TRBD1 (5 bases). This CDR3 contains 16 residues. V was clipped by 10 bases and J by 0 bases, with 19 bases between them. Germline CDR1 reads LNHDA; CDR2 reads SQIVND (reference sequence). The CDR3 DNA follows: TGTGCCACCGAGACCAGGGCAGGTTTCTCTGGAAACACCATATATTTT. Translated: CATETRAGFSGNTIYF.

This chain joins TRBV7-9 and TRBJ2-7; 13 bases are shared with TRBD2. This CDR3 contains 15 residues. Germline values: CDR1 SEHNR, CDR2 FQNEAQ (reference sequence). The ends lost 4 bases at V and 4 bases at J; junction bases unmatched: 4. CDR3 residues: CASSSATSGRYEQYF. CDR3 in DNA: TGTGCCAGCAGCTCGGCGACTAGCGGGAGGTACGAGCAGTACTTC.

The CDR3 DNA reads TGTGCCTGGGGGGTCCGGGGGATGTACACTGAAGCTTTCTTT. Encoded protein: CAWGVRGMYTEAFF. The rearrangement links TRBV30 to TRBJ1-1; tentative D call: TRBD1 (5 bases). V was pared by 5 bases and J by 3 bases, with 16 bases between. This CDR3 is built from 14 residues. Germline V gene sequence: CDR1 GTSNPN, CDR2 SVGIG (reference sequence). The complete variable domain, with remaining parts taken from reference TRBV30 and TRBJ1-1, reads SQTIHQWPATLVQPVGSPLSLECTVEGTSNPNLYWYRQAAGRGLQLLFYSVGIGQISSEVPQNLSASRPQDRQFILSSKKLLLSDSGFYLCAWGVRGMYTEAFFGQGTRLTVV.

This clone was counted a few times. V usage is TRBV2 and J usage is TRBJ1-2; D not resolved. Germline V gene data show CDR1 as SNHLY and CDR2 as FYNNEI. This CDR3 has 12 residues. Trimming took 4 bases from V and 3 from J, leaving 6 bases between them. CDR3 sequence: CASSAEYYGYTF. As DNA, the CDR3 is TGTGCCAGCAGTGCGGAGTACTATGGCTACACCTTC.